This TCR beta chain came from a study of blood T cell repertoires in COVID-19. The CDR3 has 14 residues. Germline V gives CDR1 LNHDA, CDR2 SQIVND (reference sequence). V lost 7 bases and J 3 bases, leaving 16 bases between the germline ends. The repertoire was sequenced with immunoSEQ multiplex PCR; TCRdb's copy has only in-frame clones and lacks some. There are under 200,000 clones in the sample; around 90% occur only once, and approximately 0.5% lies in the top ten. This sequence joins TRBV19 and TRBJ2-7; tentative D call: TRBD2 (6 bases). Sequenced material: peripheral blood. This receptor was identified in a man aged 50 or older with acute or convalescent COVID-19. The chain's CDR3 is CASTPGLGGYEQYF. CDR3 in DNA: TGTGCCAGTACCCCGGGACTCGGGGGCTACGAGCAGTACTTC.